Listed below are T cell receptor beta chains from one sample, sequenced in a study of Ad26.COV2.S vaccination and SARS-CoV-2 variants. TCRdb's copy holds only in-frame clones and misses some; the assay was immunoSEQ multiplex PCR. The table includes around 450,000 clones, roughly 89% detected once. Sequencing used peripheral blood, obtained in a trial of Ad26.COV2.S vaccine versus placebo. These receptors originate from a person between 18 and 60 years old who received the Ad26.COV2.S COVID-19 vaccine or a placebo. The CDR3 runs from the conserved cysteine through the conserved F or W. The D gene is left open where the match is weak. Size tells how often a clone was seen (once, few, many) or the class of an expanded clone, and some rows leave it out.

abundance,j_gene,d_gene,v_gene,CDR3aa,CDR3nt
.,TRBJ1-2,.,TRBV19,CASSNILRANYGYTF,TGTGCCAGTAGTAATATCCTACGGGCTAACTATGGCTACACCTTC
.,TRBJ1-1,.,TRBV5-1,CASSATTGADGTEAFF,TGCGCCAGCAGCGCAACGACCGGGGCCGACGGCACTGAAGCTTTCTTT
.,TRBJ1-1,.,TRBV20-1,CSAGPGHEAFF,TGCAGTGCTGGCCCGGGCCATGAAGCTTTCTTT
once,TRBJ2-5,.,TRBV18,CASSLVESQETQYF,TGTGCCAGCTCCTTGGTGGAGTCCCAAGAGACCCAGTACTTC
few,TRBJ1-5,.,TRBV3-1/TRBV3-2,CASSHGLDQPQHF,TGTGCCAGCAGCCATGGGCTAGATCAGCCCCAGCATTTT
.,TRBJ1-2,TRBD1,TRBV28,CASSRQGYGYTF,TGTGCCAGCAGTCGACAGGGCTATGGCTACACCTTC
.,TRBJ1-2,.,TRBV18,CASSPELGYTF,TGTGCCAGCTCACCGGAACTAGGCTACACCTTC
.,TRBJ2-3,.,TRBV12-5,CASSGPPSTDTQYF,TGTGCTAGTTCTGGCCCGCCTAGCACAGATACGCAGTATTTT
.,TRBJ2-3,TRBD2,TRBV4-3,CASSQEVAGGYTGYF,TGCGCCAGCAGCCAAGAGGTAGCGGGAGGGTATACGGGGTATTTT
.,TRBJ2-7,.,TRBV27,CASSSTGLSAYEQYF,TGTGCCAGCAGTTCCACAGGATTATCCGCCTACGAGCAGTACTTC
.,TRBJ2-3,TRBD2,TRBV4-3,CASSQRGTSGDTQYF,TGCGCCAGCAGCCAACGGGGCACTAGCGGAGATACGCAGTATTTT
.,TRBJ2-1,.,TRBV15,CATSRPRGREHYNEQFF,TGTGCCACCAGCAGGCCCAGGGGCCGGGAACACTACAATGAGCAGTTCTTC
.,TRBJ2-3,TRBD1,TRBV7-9,CASSLGVADRAGDTQYF,TGTGCCAGCAGCTTAGGAGTAGCGGACAGGGCGGGAGATACGCAGTATTTT
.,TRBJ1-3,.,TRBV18,CASQETGLISGNTIYF,TGTGCCAGCCAAGAAACGGGGCTGATCTCTGGAAACACCATATATTTT
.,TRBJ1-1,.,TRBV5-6,CASTTTKNTEAFF,TGTGCCAGTACTACTACGAAGAACACTGAAGCTTTCTTT
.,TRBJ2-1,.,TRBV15,CATTKGGEHNEQFF,TGTGCCACCACCAAGGGGGGCGAGCACAATGAGCAGTTCTTC
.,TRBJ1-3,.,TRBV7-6,CASSLAGPPGNTIYF,TGTGCCAGCAGCTTAGCGGGCCCCCCGGGAAACACCATATATTTT
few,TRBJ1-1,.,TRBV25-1,CASSETELTEFTEAFF,TGTGCCAGCAGTGAAACCGAACTTACGGAATTCACTGAAGCTTTCTTT
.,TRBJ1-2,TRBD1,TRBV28,CASRNLGTVYGYTF,TGTGCCAGCAGAAATCTGGGGACAGTCTATGGCTACACCTTC
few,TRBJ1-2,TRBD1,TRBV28,CASSPPWSGQGAIGYTF,TGTGCCAGCAGCCCTCCGTGGTCGGGCCAGGGGGCCATTGGCTACACCTTC
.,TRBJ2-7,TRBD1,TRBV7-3,CASSQNPRQGGQYEQYF,TGTGCCAGCAGCCAGAATCCCAGACAGGGTGGTCAGTACGAGCAGTACTTC
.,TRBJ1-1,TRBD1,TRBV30,CAWTEGARVRAFF,TGTGCCTGGACCGAGGGGGCGCGGGTCCGAGCTTTCTTT
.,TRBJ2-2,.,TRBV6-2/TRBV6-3,CASSYSVAPTARELFF,TGTGCCAGCAGTTACTCAGTCGCCCCGACCGCGAGGGAGCTGTTTTTT
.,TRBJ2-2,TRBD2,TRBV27,CASSLLLAGTGELFF,TGTGCCAGCAGTTTATTACTAGCGGGGACCGGGGAGCTGTTTTTT
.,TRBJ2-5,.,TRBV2,CASRHQETQYF,TGTGCCAGCAGGCATCAAGAGACCCAGTACTTC
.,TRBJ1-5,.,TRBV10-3,CAISPVPNQPQHF,TGTGCCATCAGCCCAGTTCCAAATCAGCCCCAGCATTTT
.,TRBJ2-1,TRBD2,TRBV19,CASTRGLAGGFTYNEQFF,TGTGCCAGCACCCGAGGACTAGCGGGAGGGTTCACCTACAATGAGCAGTTCTTC
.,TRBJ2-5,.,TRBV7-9,CASSFVGGKETQYF,TGTGCCAGCAGCTTCGTGGGGGGTAAAGAGACCCAGTACTTC
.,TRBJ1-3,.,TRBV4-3,CASSQDNRSGNTIYF,TGCGCCAGCAGCCAAGATAACAGGTCCGGAAACACCATATATTTT
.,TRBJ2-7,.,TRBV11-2,CASSSGAYYEQYF,TGTGCCAGCAGCTCCGGGGCCTACTACGAGCAGTACTTC
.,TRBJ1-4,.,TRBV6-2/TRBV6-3,CASSYSRTDIDEKLFF,TGTGCCAGCAGTTACTCTCGGACGGACATAGATGAAAAACTGTTTTTT
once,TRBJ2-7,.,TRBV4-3,CASSQEISSYEQYF,TGCGCCAGCAGCCAAGAGATCAGCTCCTACGAGCAGTACTTC
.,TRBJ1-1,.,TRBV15,CATSRESRQLDAEAFF,TGTGCCACCAGCAGAGAGTCGAGGCAGCTTGACGCTGAAGCTTTCTTT
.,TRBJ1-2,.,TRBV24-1,CATSDRLGAGGYTF,TGTGCCACCAGTGATCGGTTGGGCGCGGGTGGCTACACCTTC
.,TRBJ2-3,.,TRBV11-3,CASSFFRDDTQYF,TGTGCCAGCAGCTTTTTCCGGGACGATACGCAGTATTTT
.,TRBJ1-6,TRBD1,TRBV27,CASSDSQGPSYSPLHF,TGTGCCAGCAGTGACTCACAGGGGCCCTCCTATTCACCCCTCCACTTT
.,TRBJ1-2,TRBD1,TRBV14,CASSQPGQGARYGYTF,TGTGCCAGCAGCCAGCCGGGACAGGGGGCGCGCTATGGCTACACCTTC
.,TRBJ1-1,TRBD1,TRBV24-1,CATAKGAENTEAFF,TGTGCCACGGCGAAGGGGGCTGAAAACACTGAAGCTTTCTTT
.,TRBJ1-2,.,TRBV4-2,CASSQDPGVAGYGYTF,TGTGCCAGCAGCCAAGATCCAGGGGTGGCTGGCTATGGCTACACCTTC
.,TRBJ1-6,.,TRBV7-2,CASTQRRGGGSPLHF,TGTGCCAGCACCCAGCGGAGAGGGGGAGGCTCACCCCTCCACTTT
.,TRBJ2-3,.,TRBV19,CASSIGTPDTQYF,TGTGCCAGTAGTATTGGAACCCCAGATACGCAGTATTTT